The clone carrying this T cell receptor beta chain was counted between two and nine times. Antigen specificity is unknown. Sequenced by immunoSEQ multiplex PCR; TCRdb stores in-frame clones only, minus some. The table lists over a million clones, approximately 76% of them singletons. The sample originates from a study of shared clonotypes between healthy human individuals. The CDR3 sequence is 11 residues long. Trimming removed 7 bases from V and 5 bases from J; junction bases left unmatched: 4. The germline CDR1 and CDR2 sequences are SQVTM and ANQGSEA. Study-level points and caveats: At large depth, rarefaction still showed sorted-subset sequencing to be incomplete.

The chain combines TRBV29-1 with TRBJ1-1; 7 bases match TRBD1. The clonotype comes from a man aged 18 to 35 in good health. Sequencing input: memory CD4+ T cells sorted from blood. Subset given: CD45RA-negative fraction. CDR3: CSALTGTEAFF. The CDR3 DNA reads as TGCAGCGCCTTGACAGGGACTGAAGCTTTCTTT.